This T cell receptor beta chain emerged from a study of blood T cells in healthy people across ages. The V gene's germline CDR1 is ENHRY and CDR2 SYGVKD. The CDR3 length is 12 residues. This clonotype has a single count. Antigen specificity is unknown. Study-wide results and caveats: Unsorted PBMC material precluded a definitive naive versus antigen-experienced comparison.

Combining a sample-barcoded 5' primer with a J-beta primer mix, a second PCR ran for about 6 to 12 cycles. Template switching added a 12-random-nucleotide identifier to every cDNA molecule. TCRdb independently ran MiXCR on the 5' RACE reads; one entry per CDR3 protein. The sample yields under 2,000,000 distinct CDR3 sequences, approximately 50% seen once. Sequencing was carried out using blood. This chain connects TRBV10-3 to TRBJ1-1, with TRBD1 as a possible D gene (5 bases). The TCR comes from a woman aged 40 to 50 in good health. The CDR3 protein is CAAQGLNTEAFF. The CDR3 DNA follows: TGTGCTGCGCAGGGCTTGAACACTGAAGCTTTCTTT.